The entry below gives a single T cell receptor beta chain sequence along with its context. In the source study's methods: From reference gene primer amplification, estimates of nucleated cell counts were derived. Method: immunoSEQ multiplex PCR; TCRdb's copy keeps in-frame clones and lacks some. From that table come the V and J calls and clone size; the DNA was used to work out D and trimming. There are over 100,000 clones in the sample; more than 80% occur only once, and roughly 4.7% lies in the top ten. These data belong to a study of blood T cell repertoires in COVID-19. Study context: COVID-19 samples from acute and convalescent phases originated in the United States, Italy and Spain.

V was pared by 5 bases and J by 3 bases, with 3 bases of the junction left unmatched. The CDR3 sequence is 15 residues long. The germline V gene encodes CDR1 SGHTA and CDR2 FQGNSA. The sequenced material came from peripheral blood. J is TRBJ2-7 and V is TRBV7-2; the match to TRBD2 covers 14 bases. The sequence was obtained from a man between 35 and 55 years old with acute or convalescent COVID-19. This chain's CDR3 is CASSVGLAGDYEQYF. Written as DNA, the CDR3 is TGTGCCAGCAGCGTGGGACTAGCGGGAGACTACGAGCAGTACTTC.